This TCR beta chain was identified in a study of Graves' ophthalmopathy and Graves' hyperthyroidism. Overall study context: Untreated patients at initial diagnosis provided peripheral blood. Findings of the study overall: In separating ophthalmopathy from stable hyperthyroidism, a 13-signature model achieved 85% to 90% sensitivity and 81.08% specificity. Clonotypes were expanded in thyroid at above 0.001 frequency, and most also appeared in blood.

Amplified TCR beta CDR3 regions were obtained using RNA transcripts as template. HTBI primers primed a first-round RT-PCR, and a second-round multiplex PCR followed. Each CDR3 protein is one row after TCRdb ran MiXCR on the multiplex PCR reads. The sample lists approximately 410,000 distinct CDR3 sequences; approximately 15% were seen once. The V end lost 3 bases, the J end lost 1 base, and 6 bases lay between the germline ends. The germline CDR1 and CDR2 sequences are SQVTM and ANQGSEA. CDR3 length equals 12 residues. Hyperthyroidism cases were recent diagnoses of under 2 months' duration in people aged 18 to 65. This clonotype was counted many times. Its antigen remains unknown.

Input material: peripheral blood. This chain joins TRBV29-1 and TRBJ1-1; no reliable D call. The TCR was taken from a woman younger than 35 with stable Graves' hyperthyroidism. Here the CDR3 reads CSVDGSNTEAFF. The CDR3, as DNA: TGCAGCGTTGACGGCTCGAACACTGAAGCTTTCTTT. Supplemented by reference TRBV29-1 and TRBJ1-1, the full variable domain reads SAVISQKPSRDICQRGTSLTIQCQVDSQVTMMFWYRQQPGQSLTLIATANQGSEATYESGFVIDKFPISRPNLTFSTLTVSNMSPEDSSIYLCSVDGSNTEAFFGQGTRLTVV.